This is a list of T cell receptor beta chains from one sample in a study of T cell clones after liver transplantation. The antigens these receptors bind are not known. TCRdb keeps only in-frame clones here, not all; method: immunoSEQ multiplex PCR. The data contain over 2,000 clones, approximately 30% of them singletons. What was sequenced was CD8+ T cells from cultured PBMCs. The source is a human patient who received a liver transplant. Some T cells may arise from the graft donor. CDR3s include the opening cysteine and the closing phenylalanine or tryptophan. The D gene is left open where the match is weak. Part of the rows lack a size; the others show once, few, many or a class for expanded clones.

>TRBV27|.|TRBJ1-5|large
TGTGCCAGCAGTTTCGCGAGCAATCAGCCCCAGCATTTT
CASSFASNQPQHF
>TRBV7-6|.|TRBJ2-1|medium-sized
TGTGCCAGCAGCTCTCGGACACCCTACAATGAGCAGTTCTTC
CASSSRTPYNEQFF
>TRBV2|TRBD1|TRBJ2-1|medium-sized
TGTGCCAGCAGCGTCTCATCCGGGACAGGGGAAGAAGGGAATGAGCAGTTCTTC
CASSVSSGTGEEGNEQFF
>TRBV6-5|.|TRBJ1-2|few
TGTGCCAGCCTCGGAGAAAACTATGGCTACACCTTC
CASLGENYGYTF
>TRBV7-3|.|TRBJ2-7|.
TGTGCCAGCAGCTTAGCGCCCCGGTACGAGCAGTACTTC
CASSLAPRYEQYF
>TRBV30|.|TRBJ2-7|large
TGTGCCTGGAGTGTATACAGAGGAGCCTACGAGCAGTACTTC
CAWSVYRGAYEQYF
>TRBV7-8|TRBD2|TRBJ2-7|.
TGTGCCAGCAGCTTAGTGCCTAGCGGTCAAGGGAGAAGGTACGAGCAGTACTTC
CASSLVPSGQGRRYEQYF
>TRBV5-6|.|TRBJ1-5|large
TGTGCCAGCAGGACCTGGGGAGGCAATCAGCCCCAGCATTTT
CASRTWGGNQPQHF
>TRBV7-8|.|TRBJ1-2|few
TGTGCCAGCAGCTCTCTGCTCGGGGTTAGCTACACCTTC
CASSSLLGVSYTF
>TRBV29-1|.|TRBJ2-7|medium-sized
TGCAGCGTTGAGGCGGGAAGCTCCTACGAGCAGTACTTC
CSVEAGSSYEQYF
>TRBV2|TRBD2|TRBJ2-3|medium-sized
TGTGCCAGCAACCGCGGGACTAGCGGGAGTGGTGATACGCAGTATTTT
CASNRGTSGSGDTQYF
>TRBV11-2|TRBD2|TRBJ2-7|.
TGTGCCAGCAGCTTCGGACTAGCGGGACCCGAGCAGTACTTC
CASSFGLAGPEQYF
>TRBV2|.|TRBJ2-7|.
TGTGCCAGCAGTTCCGGGCCAAGGATGGGGGAGCAGTACTTC
CASSSGPRMGEQYF
>TRBV28|.|TRBJ1-4|.
TGTGCCAGCAGTCCCCTTGGGACACGGACCCTTAATGAAAAACTGTTTTTT
CASSPLGTRTLNEKLFF
>TRBV2|.|TRBJ2-7|few
TGTGCCAGCAGTGAAGCCCCTAGGGGCCACGAGCAGTACTTC
CASSEAPRGHEQYF
>TRBV9|.|TRBJ1-4|few
TGTGCCAGCAGCGCCGAGGGGTCTACTAATGAAAAACTGTTTTTT
CASSAEGSTNEKLFF
>TRBV5-1|.|TRBJ2-2|few
TGCGCCAGCAGCTTGGGACAGAACACCGGGGAGCTGTTTTTT
CASSLGQNTGELFF
>TRBV6-1|TRBD2|TRBJ2-5|.
TGTGCCAGCAGTCGACTAGCGGGAGTAGAGACCCAGTACTTC
CASSRLAGVETQYF
>TRBV7-9|.|TRBJ1-1|few
TGTGCCAGCAGCCCCTGGGGGGAAGGCGCTGAAGCTTTCTTT
CASSPWGEGAEAFF
>TRBV28|.|TRBJ1-5|large
TGTGCCAGCAGCACCCAGATGGAGGGTTGGCCTTGGCAGCCCCAGCATTTT
CASSTQMEGWPWQPQHF
>TRBV5-1|TRBD1|TRBJ2-7|medium-sized
TGCGCCAGCAGCTTACTGACAGGGTTGTTTTACGAGCAGTACTTC
CASSLLTGLFYEQYF
>TRBV9|.|TRBJ1-1|medium-sized
TGTGCCAGCAGCGTAGTGCGCAGCAACACTGAAGCTTTCTTT
CASSVVRSNTEAFF
>TRBV6-8|.|TRBJ1-3|.
TGTGCCAGCAGTTACGGACGGGAGACTGGAAACACCATATATTTT
CASSYGRETGNTIYF
>TRBV4-3|.|TRBJ1-1|few
TGCGCCAGCAGCCAAGGACGCGGACCGAACACTGAAGCTTTCTTT
CASSQGRGPNTEAFF
>TRBV29-1|TRBD1|TRBJ2-7|few
TGCAGCTTTAGGACAGGGGGCGTCGAGCAGTACTTC
CSFRTGGVEQYF
>TRBV19|.|TRBJ2-7|medium-sized
TGTGCCAGTAGTATTGGGGCGGTACCCTCCTACGAGCAGTACTTC
CASSIGAVPSYEQYF
>TRBV11-2|.|TRBJ2-5|.
TGTGCCAGCAGCTTATCTGGCGGGGAGACCCAGTACTTC
CASSLSGGETQYF
>TRBV7-2|.|TRBJ2-5|.
TGTGCCAGCAGCTCCCAAGAGAGGGGTTTCCGAAGGGAGACCCAGTACTTC
CASSSQERGFRRETQYF
>TRBV19|.|TRBJ1-1|few
TGTGCCAGTACCTTCCCTAGTGGTGGGATCAACACTGAAGCTTTCTTT
CASTFPSGGINTEAFF
>TRBV27|TRBD1|TRBJ1-2|large
TGTGCCAGCAGTACGGACCAGACAGGGGGCGCAGATGGCTACACCTTC
CASSTDQTGGADGYTF
>TRBV9|.|TRBJ2-3|.
TGTGCCAGCAGCGTAGACACTAGTAGCACAGATACGCAGTATTTT
CASSVDTSSTDTQYF
>TRBV30|.|TRBJ1-4|.
TGTGCCTGGAGTGTCGGTGTGTTGAATGAAAAACTGTTTTTT
CAWSVGVLNEKLFF
>TRBV7-9|.|TRBJ2-1|few
TGTGCCAGCAGTCCCCGGTGGGGGAGCCCTTACAATGAGCAGTTCTTC
CASSPRWGSPYNEQFF
>TRBV28|.|TRBJ2-2|medium-sized
TGTGCCAGCAGTATCAGACTAGTTGGGGAGCTGTTTTTT
CASSIRLVGELFF
>TRBV27|TRBD1|TRBJ1-1|few
TGTGCCAGCAGAGTTTGGACAGGGTCCACTGAAGCTTTCTTT
CASRVWTGSTEAFF
>TRBV7-9|.|TRBJ2-3|medium-sized
TGTGCCAGCAGCTTAGACAACGGAGATACGCAGTATTTT
CASSLDNGDTQYF
>TRBV16|.|TRBJ1-2|large
TGTGCCAGCAGCCAAGTCTCGTCTAACCGGGCTAACTATGGCTACACCTTC
CASSQVSSNRANYGYTF
>TRBV13|.|TRBJ2-3|few
TGTGCCAGCAGCTCCCTGGGCGGAGCCACAGATACGCAGTATTTT
CASSSLGGATDTQYF
>TRBV11-2|.|TRBJ2-5|medium-sized
TGTGCCAGCAGCTTCCCCCAGCTGGGCCAGTACTTC
CASSFPQLGQYF
>TRBV18|.|TRBJ2-7|large
TGTGCCAGCTCACCACCGGGGGAGCAGTACTTC
CASSPPGEQYF
>TRBV10-1|.|TRBJ2-7|.
TGCGCCAGCAGTGGGGGCAGCTACGAGCAGTACTTC
CASSGGSYEQYF
>TRBV6-1|.|TRBJ2-7|.
TGTGCCAGCAGTGAATGGGCTATAGAGAGCTCCTACGAGCAGTACTTC
CASSEWAIESSYEQYF
>TRBV13|TRBD1|TRBJ2-7|.
TGTGCCAGCAGCCCGTTAGGGACAGTATTTACGATAGAGCAGTACTTC
CASSPLGTVFTIEQYF
>TRBV29-1|.|TRBJ2-7|.
TGCAGCGCCGGGGAGGGGGACAGTCCCTACGAGCAGTACTTC
CSAGEGDSPYEQYF
>TRBV7-9|TRBD2|TRBJ2-1|large
TGTGCCAGCAGTTCTATAGCGGGGAGCTCCTACAATGAGCAGTTCTTC
CASSSIAGSSYNEQFF
>TRBV7-2|.|TRBJ2-2|.
TGTGCCAGCAGCTTAAATTTGGCCGGGGAGCTGTTTTTT
CASSLNLAGELFF
>TRBV10-3|.|TRBJ2-7|.
TGTGCCATCAGTGAGTCTTTCGGACGTGCCTACGAGCAGTACTTC
CAISESFGRAYEQYF
>TRBV7-9|TRBD1|TRBJ2-7|medium-sized
TGTGCCAGCAGCTTAACAGGGGGGATCCACGAGCAGTACTTC
CASSLTGGIHEQYF
>TRBV2|TRBD1|TRBJ2-1|medium-sized
TGTGCCAGCAGTGAAACCCCCGGGACAGAGGGATACAATGAGCAGTTCTTC
CASSETPGTEGYNEQFF
>TRBV7-3|.|TRBJ2-7|few
TGTGCCAGCAGCTTAGGAGGGGCTGACGAGCAGTACTTC
CASSLGGADEQYF